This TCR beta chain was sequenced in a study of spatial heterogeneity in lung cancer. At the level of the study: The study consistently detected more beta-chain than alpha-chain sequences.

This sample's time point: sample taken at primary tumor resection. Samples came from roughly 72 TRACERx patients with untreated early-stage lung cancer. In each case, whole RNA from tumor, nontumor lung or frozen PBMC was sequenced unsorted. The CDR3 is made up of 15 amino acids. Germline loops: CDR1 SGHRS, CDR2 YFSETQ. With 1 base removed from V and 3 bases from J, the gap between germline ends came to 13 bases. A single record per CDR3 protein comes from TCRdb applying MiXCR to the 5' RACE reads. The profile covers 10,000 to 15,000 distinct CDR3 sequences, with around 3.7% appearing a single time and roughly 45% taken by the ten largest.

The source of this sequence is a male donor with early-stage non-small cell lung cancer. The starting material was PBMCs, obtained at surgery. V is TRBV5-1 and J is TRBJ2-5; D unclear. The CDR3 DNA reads TGCGCCAGCAGCTTGCCGGACCCGCGGAAAGAGACCCAGTACTTC. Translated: CASSLPDPRKETQYF.